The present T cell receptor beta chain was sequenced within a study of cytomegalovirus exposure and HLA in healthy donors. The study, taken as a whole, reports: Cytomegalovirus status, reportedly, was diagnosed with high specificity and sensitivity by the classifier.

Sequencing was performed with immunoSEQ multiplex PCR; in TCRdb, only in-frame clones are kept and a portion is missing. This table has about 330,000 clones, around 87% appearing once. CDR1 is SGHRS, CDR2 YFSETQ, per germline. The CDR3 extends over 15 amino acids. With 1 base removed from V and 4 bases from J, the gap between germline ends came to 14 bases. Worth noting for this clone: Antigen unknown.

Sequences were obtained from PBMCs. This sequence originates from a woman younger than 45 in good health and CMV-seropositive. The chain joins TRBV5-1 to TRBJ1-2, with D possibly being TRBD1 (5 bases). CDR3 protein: CASSLRTTEPYGYTF. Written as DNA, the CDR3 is TGCGCCAGCAGCTTGAGAACGACAGAGCCCTATGGCTACACCTTC.